This TCR beta chain was sequenced in a study of blood T cell repertoires in COVID-19. CDR1 and CDR2 from the germline V gene are MDHEN and SYDVKM. This CDR3 is built from 13 residues. V shed 6 bases and J shed 0 bases, with 8 bases lying between them. As originally analysed: Reference gene primer amplification in the assay estimated nucleated cell counts. Sequencing used immunoSEQ multiplex PCR; TCRdb keeps in-frame clones, though not all of them. Clonal size and the V and J genes are those of that table, whereas D and trimming came from the DNA. Of about 150,000 clones in the sample, over 80% were seen once. This clone has more than one count but fewer than ten.

The TCR originated in a woman in her thirties or forties with active or convalescent COVID-19. Source material: peripheral blood. The V gene is TRBV28, the J gene TRBJ1-2; no definite D call. CDR3 sequence (DNA): TGTGCCAGCAGGCGGGGAGCTAACTATGGCTACACCTTC. It translates to CASRRGANYGYTF.